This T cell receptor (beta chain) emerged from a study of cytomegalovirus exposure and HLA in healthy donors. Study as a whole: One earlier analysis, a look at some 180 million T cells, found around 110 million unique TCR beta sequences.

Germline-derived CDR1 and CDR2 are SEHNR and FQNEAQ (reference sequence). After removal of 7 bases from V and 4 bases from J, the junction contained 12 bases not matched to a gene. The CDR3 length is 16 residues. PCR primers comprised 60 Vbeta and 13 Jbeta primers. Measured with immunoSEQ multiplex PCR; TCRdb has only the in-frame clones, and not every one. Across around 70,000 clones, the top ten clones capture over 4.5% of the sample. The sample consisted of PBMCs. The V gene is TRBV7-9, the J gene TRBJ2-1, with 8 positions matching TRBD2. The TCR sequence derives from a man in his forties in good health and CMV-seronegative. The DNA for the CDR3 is TGTGCCAGCATCGACTTACGGGGGGGATCGTACAATGAGCAGTTCTTC. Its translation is CASIDLRGGSYNEQFF.